The 13 T cell receptor beta chains below come from one sample, sequenced in a study of early T cells in non-severe SARS-CoV-2 infection. TCRdb reprocessed the 5' RACE reads via MiXCR and lists one record per CDR3 protein. This table has 30,000 to 45,000 distinct CDR3 sequences, around 5.8% appearing once. Sample: whole blood, taken at baseline. Every receptor here comes from an adult who was a healthcare worker with PCR-confirmed SARS-CoV-2 infection or an uninfected control (not recorded which).

This clonotype was observed many times. The chain couples TRBV6-2 or TRBV6-3 to TRBJ1-5; no clear D gene. CDR1 and CDR2 (germline): MNHEY, SVGEGT. V lost 2 bases, J lost 4 bases, and 6 bases lay in between. The CDR3 loop spans 13 amino acids. The CDR3 DNA follows: TGTGCCAGCAGTTACCGCAGAAATCAGCCCCAGCATTTT. Translation gives CASSYRRNQPQHF.

This clonotype was recorded many times. The chain is built from TRBV6-5 and TRBJ2-2; D ambiguous. Deletions cut 0 bases from V and 9 bases from J, with 14 bases between. The CDR3 is 15 residues long. Per the germline V gene, CDR1 is MNHEY and CDR2 is SVGAGI. The CDR3 sequence: CASSYSTAYVRELFF. CDR3 DNA sequence: TGTGCCAGCAGTTACTCGACGGCTTATGTCAGGGAGCTGTTTTTT.

For this clonotype: This may stem from a read error, because a much larger clone lies one nucleotide away. This chain connects TRBV3-1 to TRBJ2-3, with D perhaps TRBD1 or TRBD2 (5 bases each). V was pared by 4 bases and J by 3 bases, with 14 bases between. Germline loops: CDR1 LGHDT, CDR2 YNNKEL (reference sequence). The CDR3 is 15 residues long. As DNA, the CDR3 is TGTGCCAGCAGCCCCTGGGACCTACGGACAGATACGCAGTATTTT. It is translated as CASSPWDLRTDTQYF.

Ten or more counts support this clonotype. J is TRBJ1-1 and V is TRBV12-3 or TRBV12-4, with D maybe TRBD1 (6 bases). V dropped 3 bases and J dropped 6 bases, with 11 bases sitting between them. The CDR3 runs 13 residues. The CDR3 region is CASSLGGPSEAFF. CDR3 in DNA: TGTGCCAGCAGTTTGGGGGGGCCGTCTGAAGCTTTCTTT.

This clonotype was observed many times. The chain is built from TRBV5-1 and TRBJ2-7; weak D call: TRBD2 (5 bases). The CDR3 extends over 14 amino acids. Looked up from germline, CDR1 is SGHRS and CDR2 is YFSETQ. Trimming shortened V by 0 bases and J by 0 bases, and 7 bases separated the two germline ends. The DNA of the CDR3 is TGCGCCAGCAGCTTGGAAGGGAGCTCCTACGAGCAGTACTTC. Protein sequence: CASSLEGSSYEQYF.

The rearrangement links TRBV29-1 to TRBJ2-1; D ambiguous. CDR3 length equals 11 residues. V shed 6 bases and J shed 6 bases, with 9 bases lying between them. Per the germline V gene, CDR1 is SQVTM and CDR2 is ANQGSEA. The CDR3 nucleotides read TGCAGCGTCTGGCATAGCAATGAGCAGTTCTTC. Its protein product is CSVWHSNEQFF.

This clonotype was observed many times. The rearrangement uses TRBV6-4 and TRBJ2-6; no clear D gene. V lost 5 bases and J lost 0, with 5 bases in between. Germline V gene lookup returns CDR1 MRHNA and CDR2 SNTAGT. CDR3 length: 14 residues. The CDR3 region has the DNA TGTGCCAGCAGTCCAAGCTCTGGGGCCAACGTCCTGACTTTC. Protein: CASSPSSGANVLTF.

This clonotype occurred many times. As DNA, the CDR3 is TGTGCCAGCAATCGATGGGACATGAACACTGAAGCTTTCTTT. Its protein product is CASNRWDMNTEAFF. This chain connects TRBV12-3 or TRBV12-4 to TRBJ1-1; D perhaps matches TRBD1 (6 bases). This CDR3 has 14 residues. V was pared by 7 bases and J by 0 bases, with 12 bases between.

In this sample, this clonotype turned up many times. The rearrangement links TRBV7-2 to TRBJ2-1; 8 bases map to TRBD2. Germline CDR1 reads SGHTA; CDR2 reads FQGNSA. Trimming cost V 5 bases and J 4 bases; bases outside gene matches: 4. This CDR3 spans 14 amino acids. CDR3: CASSPGGGYNEQFF. The DNA for the CDR3 is TGTGCCAGCAGCCCGGGCGGGGGGTACAATGAGCAGTTCTTC. The variable domain in full, with the rest retrieved from reference TRBV7-2 and TRBJ2-1, is GAGVSQSPSNKVTEKGKDVELRCDPISGHTALYWYRQSLGQGLEFLIYFQGNSAPDKSGLPSDRFSAERTGGSVSTLTIQRTQQEDSAVYLCASSPGGGYNEQFFGPGTRLTVL.

This clonotype was counted many times. V is TRBV18 and J is TRBJ2-3, with D possibly being TRBD1 or TRBD2 (5 bases each). Between the trimmed V and J ends, which lost 3 bases and 3 bases, there was a span of 16 bases. The CDR3 loop spans 16 amino acids. Germline-derived CDR1 and CDR2 are KGHSH and LQKENI. CDR3 coding DNA: TGTGCCAGCTCACCGTGGGACCAAACAGGTACAGATACGCAGTATTTT. As protein: CASSPWDQTGTDTQYF. Complete variable domain (other parts from reference TRBV18 and TRBJ2-3): NAGVMQNPRHLVRRRGQEARLRCSPMKGHSHVYWYRQLPEEGLKFMVYLQKENIIDESGMPKERFSAEFPKEGPSILRIQQVVRGDSAAYFCASSPWDQTGTDTQYFGPGTRLTVL.

This clonotype has just one count. This chain connects TRBV20-1 to TRBJ2-7; D is tentatively TRBD1 or TRBD2 (5 bases each). CDR3 size: 13 residues. Germline loops: CDR1 DFQATT, CDR2 SNEGSKA (reference sequence). V lost 6 bases and J lost 6, with 18 bases in between. The CDR3 spells CSAEGQGVSEQYF. CDR3 sequence (DNA): TGCAGTGCAGAGGGGCAGGGTGTAAGCGAGCAGTACTTC.

This clonotype is medium-sized within its sample. The V and J genes are TRBV7-9 and TRBJ2-7, with 12 bases fitting TRBD2. Germline V CDR1 and CDR2: SEHNR, FQNEAQ (reference sequence). The CDR3 sequence is 14 residues long. After removal of 5 bases from V and 8 bases from J, the junction contained 7 bases not matched to a gene. The CDR3 region has the DNA TGTGCCAGCAGCCGAGGAACTAGCGGGGGGAAGCAGTACTTC. It encodes CASSRGTSGGKQYF.

Many counts were recorded for this clonotype. The gene calls are TRBV4-2 and TRBJ2-1; D is uncertain. CDR1 is LGHNA, CDR2 YNFKEQ, per germline. The V and J ends lost 3 bases and 10 bases respectively, with 19 bases between them. The CDR3 runs 15 residues. CDR3 sequence: CASSHIQAPSREQFF. DNA for the CDR3: TGTGCCAGCAGCCATATTCAGGCACCTTCTCGCGAGCAGTTCTTC.